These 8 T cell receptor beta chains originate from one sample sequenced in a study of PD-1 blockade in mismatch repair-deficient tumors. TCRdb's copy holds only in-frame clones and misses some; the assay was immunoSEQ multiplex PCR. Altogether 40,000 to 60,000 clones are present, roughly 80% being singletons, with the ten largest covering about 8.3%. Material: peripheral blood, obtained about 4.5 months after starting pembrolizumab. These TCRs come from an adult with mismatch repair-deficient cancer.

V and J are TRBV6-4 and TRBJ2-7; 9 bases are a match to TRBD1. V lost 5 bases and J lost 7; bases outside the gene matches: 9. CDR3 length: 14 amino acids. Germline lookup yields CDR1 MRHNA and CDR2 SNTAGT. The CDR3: CASSPGTGSGEQYF. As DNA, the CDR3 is TGTGCCAGCAGTCCCGGGACAGGGAGCGGGGAGCAGTACTTC.

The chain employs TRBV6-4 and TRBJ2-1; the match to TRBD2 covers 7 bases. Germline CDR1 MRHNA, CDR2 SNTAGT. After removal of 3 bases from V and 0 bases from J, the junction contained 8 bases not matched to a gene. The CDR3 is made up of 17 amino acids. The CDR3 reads CASSEGEGRASYNEQFF. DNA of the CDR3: TGTGCCAGCAGTGAGGGGGAGGGCAGGGCCTCCTACAATGAGCAGTTCTTC.

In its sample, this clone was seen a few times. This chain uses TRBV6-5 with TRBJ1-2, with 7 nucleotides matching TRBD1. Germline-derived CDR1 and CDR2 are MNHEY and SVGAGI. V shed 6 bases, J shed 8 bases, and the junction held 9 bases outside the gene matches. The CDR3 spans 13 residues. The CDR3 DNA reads TGTGCCAGCAGGAGAGGGGGCGTTGAAGGCTACACCTTC. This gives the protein CASRRGGVEGYTF.

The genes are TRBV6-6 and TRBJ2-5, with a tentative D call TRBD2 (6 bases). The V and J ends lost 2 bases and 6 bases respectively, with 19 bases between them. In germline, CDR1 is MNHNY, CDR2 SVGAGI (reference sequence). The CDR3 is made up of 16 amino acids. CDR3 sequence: CASSYPRDGGLKTQYF. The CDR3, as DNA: TGTGCCAGCAGTTACCCCCGGGACGGAGGGTTGAAGACCCAGTACTTC.

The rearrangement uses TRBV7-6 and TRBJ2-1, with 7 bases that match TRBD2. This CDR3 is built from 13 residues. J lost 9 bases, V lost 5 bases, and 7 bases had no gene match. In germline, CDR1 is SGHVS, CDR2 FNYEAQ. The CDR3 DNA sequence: TGTGCCAGCAGCAGGACTAGTGCAACTGAGCAGTTCTTC. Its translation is CASSRTSATEQFF.

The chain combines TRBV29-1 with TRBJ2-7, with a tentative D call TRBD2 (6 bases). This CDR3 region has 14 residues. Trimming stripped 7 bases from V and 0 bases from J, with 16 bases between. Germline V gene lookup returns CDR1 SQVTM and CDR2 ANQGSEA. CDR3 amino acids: CSAQGGLSSYEQYF. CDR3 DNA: TGCAGCGCCCAAGGAGGGCTCAGCTCCTACGAGCAGTACTTC.

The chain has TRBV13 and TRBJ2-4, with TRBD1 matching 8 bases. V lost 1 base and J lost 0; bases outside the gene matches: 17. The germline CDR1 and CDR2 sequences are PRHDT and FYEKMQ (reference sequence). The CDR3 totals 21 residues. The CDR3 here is CASSLVGEGQGPRRAKNIQYF. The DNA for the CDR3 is TGTGCCAGCAGCTTAGTCGGCGAAGGACAGGGACCTCGAAGAGCCAAAAACATTCAGTACTTC.

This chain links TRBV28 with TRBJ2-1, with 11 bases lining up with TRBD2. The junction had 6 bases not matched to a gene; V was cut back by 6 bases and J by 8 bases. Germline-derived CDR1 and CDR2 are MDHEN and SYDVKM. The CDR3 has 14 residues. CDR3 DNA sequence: TGTGCCAGCAGCCTAGCGGGAGGTGGCGATGAGCAGTTCTTC. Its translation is CASSLAGGGDEQFF.